This paragraph reports one T cell receptor (beta chain). Its target is unknown. This record belongs to a study of T-cell memory formation after mild COVID-19. Study background: TCR clusters were mostly donor specific.

V lost 4 bases and J lost 6; bases outside the gene matches: 5. In germline, CDR1 is SGHDN, CDR2 FVKESK. The CDR3 totals 13 residues. cDNA libraries for TCR alpha and TCR beta, carrying sample barcodes and UMIs, came from 5'RACE with constant-segment primers. One entry per CDR3 protein, called by TCRdb with MiXCR from the 5' RACE reads. The table shows fewer than 50,000 distinct CDR3 sequences, with under 7.5% occurring only once. Overall study results and limits: CD4/CD8 balance held among clones contracting day 15 to 85, and later expanders leaned CD4+. Contracting CD4+ clones lay largely in CM and EM, with CD8+ ones residing in EMRA.

Sequences were obtained from PBMCs or a T cell subset sorted from them (not recorded which). The source of this sequence is a man aged 18-30 years who had mild COVID-19 (a few samples of this study predate the infection). Cell type and time point are not known. J is TRBJ2-7 and V is TRBV14; 8 bases are shared with TRBD1. The CDR3: CASSRQTGGEQYF. The CDR3 coding sequence is TGTGCCAGCAGCCGACAAACAGGGGGCGAGCAGTACTTC.